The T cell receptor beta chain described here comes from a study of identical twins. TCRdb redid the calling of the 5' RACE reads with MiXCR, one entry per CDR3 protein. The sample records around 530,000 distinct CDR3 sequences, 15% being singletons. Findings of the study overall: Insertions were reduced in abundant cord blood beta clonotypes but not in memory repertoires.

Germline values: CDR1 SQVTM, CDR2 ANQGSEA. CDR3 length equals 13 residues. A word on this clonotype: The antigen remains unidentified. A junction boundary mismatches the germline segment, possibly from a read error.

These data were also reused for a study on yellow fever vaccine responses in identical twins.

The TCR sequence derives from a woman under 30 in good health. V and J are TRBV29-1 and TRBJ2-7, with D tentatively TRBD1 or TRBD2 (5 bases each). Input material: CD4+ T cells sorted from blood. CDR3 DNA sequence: TGCAGCGTTGGGGGGACCGCAAGGTCTGAGCAGTATTTC. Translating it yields CSVGGTARSEQYF.